What follows describes a single T cell receptor (beta chain). The antigen remains unidentified. This sample is part of a study of vaccination and CD4 T cells after COVID-19. Whole-study context: Controls used CEFX viral epitopes (positive), HIV-1 Nef peptides (negative), or no peptide.

Overall study findings and caveats: Nearly all convalescent vaccine-specific clones, 304 of 307, recognized only SARS-CoV-2 spike.

Trimming at V came to 5 bases and at J to 5 bases, leaving 6 bases not matched to a gene. Germline V CDR1 and CDR2: DFQATT, SNEGSKA (reference sequence). The length of the CDR3 is 14 residues. Sequencing of the DNA from cultured CD4+ T cells was carried out with the Oncomine TCR Beta short-read assay. Extraction of genomic DNA was performed on cultured CD4+ T cells. TCRdb passed the PCR reads through MiXCR, listing each CDR3 protein once. Of about 13,000 distinct CDR3 sequences listed, 40% to 60% were seen once; the top ten hold 16%. Treatment specified: roughly 10-day PBMC culture with coronavirus spike peptide pools or control peptides (ViraFEST assay). ViraFEST stimulated the growth of antigen-specific T cells using peptide pools and subsequently profiled their TCRs by sequencing.

The sequencing input was CD4+ T cells from blood, cultured in vitro. The chain links TRBV20-1 to TRBJ2-2; 9 bases agree with TRBD2. The clonotype comes from a human donor who had recovered from COVID-19. Written as DNA, the CDR3 is TGCAGTGCTTTTGCGCGGGGGGGGACCGGGGAGCTGTTTTTT. It is translated as CSAFARGGTGELFF.